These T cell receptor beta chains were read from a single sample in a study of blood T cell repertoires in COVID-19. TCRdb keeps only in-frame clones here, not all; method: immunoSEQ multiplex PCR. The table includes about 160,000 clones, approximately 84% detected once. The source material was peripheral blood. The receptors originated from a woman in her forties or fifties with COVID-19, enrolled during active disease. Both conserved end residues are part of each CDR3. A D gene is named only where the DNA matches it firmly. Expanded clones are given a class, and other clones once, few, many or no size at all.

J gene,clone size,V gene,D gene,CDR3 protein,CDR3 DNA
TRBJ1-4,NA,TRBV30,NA,CAWSPGANNEKLFF,TGTGCCTGGAGCCCCGGAGCCAATAATGAAAAACTGTTTTTT
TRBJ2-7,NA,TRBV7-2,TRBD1,CASSLGTGSPYEQYF,TGTGCCAGCAGCTTAGGGACAGGGAGCCCCTACGAGCAGTACTTC
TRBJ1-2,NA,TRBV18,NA,CASSPYSTPIYGYTF,TGTGCCAGCTCACCTTATTCGACACCGATCTATGGCTACACCTTC
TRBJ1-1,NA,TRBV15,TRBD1,CATSTWTGARTEAFF,TGTGCCACCAGCACCTGGACAGGGGCAAGGACTGAAGCTTTCTTT
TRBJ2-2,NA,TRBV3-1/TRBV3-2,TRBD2,CASSQGEGRYTGELFF,TGTGCCAGCAGCCAAGGGGAGGGGCGGTACACCGGGGAGCTGTTTTTT
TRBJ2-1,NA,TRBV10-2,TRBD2,CASRPEERGGNEQFF,TGCGCCAGCAGACCTGAAGAGCGGGGGGGCAATGAGCAGTTCTTC
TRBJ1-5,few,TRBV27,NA,CASMAPGQPQHF,TGTGCCAGCATGGCCCCAGGTCAGCCCCAGCATTTT
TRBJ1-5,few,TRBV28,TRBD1,CASSSLGQGVTQPQHF,TGTGCCAGCAGTTCCCTGGGACAGGGGGTCACTCAGCCCCAGCATTTT
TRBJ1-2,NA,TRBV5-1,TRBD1,CASSLAWDRGSYGYTF,TGCGCCAGCAGCTTGGCCTGGGACAGGGGAAGTTATGGCTACACCTTC
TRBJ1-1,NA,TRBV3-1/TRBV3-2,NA,CASSQGLSGTLNTEAFF,TGTGCCAGCAGCCAAGGTCTATCAGGAACTTTGAACACTGAAGCTTTCTTT
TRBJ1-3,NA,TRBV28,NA,CATDGRGAFGNTIYF,TGTGCCACCGATGGGCGGGGGGCATTTGGAAACACCATATATTTT
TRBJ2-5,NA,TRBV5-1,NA,CASSLAGARQETQYF,TGCGCCAGCAGCTTGGCAGGGGCCAGACAAGAGACCCAGTACTTC
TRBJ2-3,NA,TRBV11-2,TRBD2,CASSELGAGALHTQYF,TGTGCCAGCAGCGAGCTTGGAGCGGGGGCCCTCCATACGCAGTATTTT
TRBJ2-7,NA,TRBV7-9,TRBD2,CASSFLTSDDEQYF,TGTGCCAGCAGCTTCTTGACTAGCGATGACGAGCAGTACTTC
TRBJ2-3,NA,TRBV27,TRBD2,CASSFRPATSGGGDTQYF,TGTGCCAGCAGTTTCCGGCCCGCAACTAGCGGGGGTGGAGATACGCAGTATTTT
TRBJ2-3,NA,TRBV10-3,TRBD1,CAISETPQGAQTDTQYF,TGTGCCATCAGTGAGACGCCACAGGGGGCGCAAACAGATACGCAGTATTTT
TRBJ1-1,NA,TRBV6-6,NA,CASSYSELNTEAFF,TGTGCCAGCAGTTATTCGGAGTTGAACACTGAAGCTTTCTTT
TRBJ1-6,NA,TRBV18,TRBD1,CATSTGEDSPLHF,TGTGCCACCTCTACAGGGGAGGATTCACCCCTCCACTTT
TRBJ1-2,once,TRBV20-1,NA,CSASLDSMANYGYTF,TGCAGTGCTAGTCTCGACAGTATGGCCAACTATGGCTACACCTTC
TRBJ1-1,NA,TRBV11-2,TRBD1,CASSLLHRTGGKNTEAFF,TGTGCCAGCAGCTTACTACATAGGACAGGGGGCAAGAACACTGAAGCTTTCTTT
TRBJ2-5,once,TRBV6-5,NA,CASQDPWTEETQYF,TGTGCCAGTCAAGACCCATGGACAGAAGAGACCCAGTACTTC
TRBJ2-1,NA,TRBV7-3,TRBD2,CASSLRGGVDEQFF,TGTGCCAGCAGCTTGCGGGGGGGCGTCGATGAGCAGTTCTTC
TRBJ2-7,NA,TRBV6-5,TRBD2,CASALTGGPYEQYF,TGTGCCAGCGCCCTTACGGGGGGGCCTTACGAGCAGTACTTC
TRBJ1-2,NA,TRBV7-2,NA,CASSVQGRGYTF,TGTGCCAGCAGCGTGCAGGGGCGCGGCTACACCTTC
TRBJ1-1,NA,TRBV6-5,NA,CASSYRQRNTEAFF,TGTGCCAGCAGTTACAGACAGAGGAACACTGAAGCTTTCTTT
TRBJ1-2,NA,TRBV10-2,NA,CASRGGAIINYGYTF,TGCGCCAGCAGGGGAGGGGCCATTATTAACTATGGCTACACCTTC
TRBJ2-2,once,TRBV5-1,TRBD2,CASSSLAGGFYTGELFF,TGCGCCAGCAGCTCACTAGCGGGGGGGTTCTACACCGGGGAGCTGTTTTTT
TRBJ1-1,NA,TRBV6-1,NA,CASSEGGTEAFF,TGTGCCAGCAGTGAGGGGGGGACTGAAGCTTTCTTT
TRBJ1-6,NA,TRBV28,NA,CASSKFTLRDSYNSPLHF,TGTGCCAGCAGCAAATTCACCCTCCGGGATTCCTATAATTCACCCCTCCACTTT
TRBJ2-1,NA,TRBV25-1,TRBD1,CASSGHAGTGYEQFF,TGTGCCAGCAGTGGACACGCCGGGACAGGGTACGAGCAGTTCTTC
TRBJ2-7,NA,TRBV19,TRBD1,CASSPDRTGVAGYEQYF,TGTGCCAGTAGTCCGGATAGGACAGGGGTTGCGGGTTACGAGCAGTACTTC
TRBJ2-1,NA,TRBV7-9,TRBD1,CASSIRQGNEQFF,TGTGCCAGCAGCATACGACAGGGCAATGAGCAGTTCTTC
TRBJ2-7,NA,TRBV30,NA,CAWIPHSYEQYF,TGTGCCTGGATACCACACTCCTACGAGCAGTACTTC
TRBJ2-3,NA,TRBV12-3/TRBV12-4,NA,CASIRTSTDTQYF,TGTGCCAGCATCCGGACTAGCACAGATACGCAGTATTTT
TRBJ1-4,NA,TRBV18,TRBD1,CASSPTGQGDSEKLFF,TGTGCCAGCTCACCAACGGGACAGGGGGATAGTGAAAAACTGTTTTTT
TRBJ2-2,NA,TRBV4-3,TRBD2,CASSQDPAGVGGELFF,TGCGCCAGCAGCCAAGATCCAGCGGGGGTTGGCGGGGAGCTGTTTTTT
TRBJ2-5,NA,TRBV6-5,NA,CASSYGGGDWAQYF,TGTGCCAGCAGTTACGGGGGAGGAGACTGGGCCCAGTACTTC